These T cell receptor beta chains were read from a single sample in a study of T cells in localized non-small cell lung cancer. Sequencing used immunoSEQ multiplex PCR; TCRdb keeps in-frame clones, though not all of them. The table includes around 41,000 clones, 75% to 90% detected once. The specimen comprised peripheral blood, sampled before any cancer treatment. These receptors were obtained from a man aged 35-69 years with stage I lung adenocarcinoma. Both conserved end residues are part of each CDR3. D genes are given only for firm matches. Expanded clones are given a class, and other clones once, few, many or no size at all.

d_gene,v_gene,j_gene,abundance,CDR3aa,CDR3nt
.,TRBV19,TRBJ2-7,.,CASSPFTGYEQYF,TGTGCCAGTAGTCCCTTCACTGGGTACGAGCAGTACTTC
.,TRBV30,TRBJ1-3,few,CASARGFAGNTIYF,TGTGCCTCCGCCAGGGGATTTGCTGGAAACACCATATATTTT
TRBD1,TRBV10-3,TRBJ2-1,.,CAIRGQGGNEQFF,TGTGCCATCAGGGGACAGGGAGGGAATGAGCAGTTCTTC
.,TRBV9,TRBJ2-1,.,CASSVDSLSNEQFF,TGTGCCAGCAGCGTAGACAGTTTAAGCAATGAGCAGTTCTTC
.,TRBV5-8,TRBJ2-7,.,CASSPRGPWGEQYF,TGTGCCAGCAGCCCCAGAGGCCCCTGGGGGGAGCAGTACTTC
.,TRBV25-1,TRBJ2-1,.,CASSGFGRKYNEQFF,TGTGCCAGCAGTGGGTTCGGGAGAAAGTACAATGAGCAGTTCTTC
TRBD2,TRBV7-2,TRBJ2-3,.,CASSLRLAGVLYF,TGTGCCAGCAGCTTACGACTAGCGGGAGTCCTGTATTTT
.,TRBV5-6,TRBJ2-3,.,CASSPRRAGDTQYF,TGTGCCAGCAGCCCCCGACGGGCCGGGGATACGCAGTATTTT
.,TRBV14,TRBJ2-1,.,CASSQAGTPNYNEQFF,TGTGCCAGCAGCCAAGCCGGGACTCCGAACTACAATGAGCAGTTCTTC
.,TRBV5-1,TRBJ2-6,once,CASSPRQASGANVLTF,TGCGCCAGCAGCCCTAGACAGGCCTCTGGGGCCAACGTCCTGACTTTC
.,TRBV20-1,TRBJ1-3,.,CSALGNTIYF,TGCAGTGCCCTTGGAAACACCATATATTTT
TRBD1,TRBV19,TRBJ1-1,.,CASGSRQGGPSTEAFF,TGTGCCAGTGGTTCCAGACAGGGAGGCCCCTCCACTGAAGCTTTCTTT
.,TRBV6-6,TRBJ2-7,.,CASSPPPTRSEQYF,TGTGCCAGCAGTCCGCCCCCCACTAGGTCCGAGCAGTACTTC
TRBD1,TRBV4-3,TRBJ2-3,.,CASRKGQGGTDTQYF,TGCGCCAGCCGTAAGGGACAGGGGGGTACAGATACGCAGTATTTT
.,TRBV14,TRBJ2-5,.,CASSQDYGRPAETQYF,TGTGCCAGCAGCCAAGATTACGGTCGGCCCGCGGAGACCCAGTACTTC
.,TRBV27,TRBJ1-4,once,CASSFINEKLFF,TGTGCCAGCAGTTTCATCAATGAAAAACTGTTTTTT
.,TRBV4-2,TRBJ2-5,.,CASSLRQDPGGTQYF,TGTGCCAGCAGCCTTCGACAGGACCCGGGGGGGACCCAGTACTTC
.,TRBV4-2,TRBJ2-7,.,CASSQGGPQGGEQYF,TGTGCCAGCAGCCAGGGGGGCCCTCAGGGGGGCGAGCAGTACTTC
TRBD1,TRBV5-1,TRBJ1-4,.,CASSSGTGGEKLFF,TGCGCCAGCAGTTCCGGGACAGGGGGAGAAAAACTGTTTTTT
TRBD2,TRBV28,TRBJ2-2,.,CASSLWRSGGLFF,TGTGCCAGCAGTTTATGGAGGTCGGGGGGGCTGTTTTTT
TRBD2,TRBV4-1,TRBJ2-2,.,CASSQLAGGPHGELFF,TGCGCCAGCAGCCAACTAGCGGGAGGTCCCCACGGGGAGCTGTTTTTT
.,TRBV18,TRBJ2-7,.,CASSPEQGQYF,TGTGCCAGCTCACCAGAACAGGGACAGTACTTC
.,TRBV4-1,TRBJ2-5,.,CASSQGDAGMETQYF,TGCGCCAGCAGCCAAGGCGATGCCGGGATGGAGACCCAGTACTTC
.,TRBV9,TRBJ2-3,.,CASSVESGLKDTQYF,TGTGCCAGCAGCGTAGAGAGCGGGCTAAAAGATACGCAGTATTTT
.,TRBV11-2,TRBJ1-4,.,CASSRLHEKLFF,TGTGCCAGCAGTCGTCTTCATGAAAAACTGTTTTTT
.,TRBV9,TRBJ2-7,.,CASSTYHRAEEQYF,TGTGCCAGCAGCACGTACCACAGGGCAGAAGAGCAGTACTTC
.,TRBV5-1,TRBJ1-4,.,CASSLLAATNEKLFF,TGCGCCAGCAGCTTGTTGGCAGCAACTAATGAAAAACTGTTTTTT
TRBD2,TRBV15,TRBJ2-3,.,CATSRVLAPKDTQYF,TGTGCCACCAGCAGAGTACTAGCGCCGAAAGATACGCAGTATTTT
.,TRBV10-2,TRBJ2-2,.,CASLRTGNTGELFF,TGCGCCAGCTTAAGGACGGGGAACACCGGGGAGCTGTTTTTT
.,TRBV7-6,TRBJ2-3,.,CASSLQTKDTQYF,TGTGCCAGCAGTCTACAGACCAAAGATACGCAGTATTTT
.,TRBV11-3,TRBJ1-5,.,CASSPAPYSNQPQHF,TGTGCCAGCTCCCCGGCCCCATATAGCAATCAGCCCCAGCATTTT
.,TRBV5-1,TRBJ2-3,.,CASSPLQGTGGDTQYF,TGCGCCAGCAGCCCTCTTCAGGGGACGGGAGGAGATACGCAGTATTTT
TRBD2,TRBV28,TRBJ2-5,once,CASSAAGLAVAKDQYF,TGTGCCAGCAGTGCGGCGGGACTAGCGGTCGCAAAGGACCAGTACTTC
TRBD2,TRBV18,TRBJ2-3,.,CASSPPTSASTDTQYF,TGTGCCAGCTCACCACCGACTAGCGCTAGCACAGATACGCAGTATTTT
TRBD2,TRBV7-9,TRBJ2-2,.,CASSSREGRAVNTGELFF,TGTGCCAGCAGCTCGCGGGAGGGCCGGGCAGTGAACACCGGGGAGCTGTTTTTT
.,TRBV11-2,TRBJ2-2,few,CASSFYSSGELFF,TGTGCCAGCAGCTTCTACAGCTCCGGGGAGCTGTTTTTT